This TCR beta chain was sequenced in a study of blood T cell repertoires in COVID-19. Study-wide context: The United States, Italy and Spain supplied acute and convalescent COVID-19 samples. PBMCs, B-cell-depleted T cells, or T cells were the source of the cDNA or gDNA that made up the material.

Per the study methods: For nucleated cells, counts were estimated from reference gene primer amplification. Measured with immunoSEQ multiplex PCR; TCRdb has only the in-frame clones, and not every one. D and trimming were read from the DNA, whereas the V and J calls and clone size are those reported in that table. The table shows 250,000 to 350,000 clones, with under 90% occurring only once. The source is a woman in her thirties or forties who had recovered from COVID-19. The sequenced sample consisted of peripheral blood.

In DNA, the CDR3 is TGCGCCAGCAGCCCTGGGGCTCTAGCGGGAGGGTCCTACGAGCAGTACTTC. Protein product: CASSPGALAGGSYEQYF. This chain joins TRBV5-1 and TRBJ2-7; 12 bases line up with TRBD2. Germline V gene data show CDR1 as SGHRS and CDR2 as YFSETQ. This CDR3 has 17 amino acids. Trimming took 4 bases from V and 1 from J; bases not matched to a gene: 9.